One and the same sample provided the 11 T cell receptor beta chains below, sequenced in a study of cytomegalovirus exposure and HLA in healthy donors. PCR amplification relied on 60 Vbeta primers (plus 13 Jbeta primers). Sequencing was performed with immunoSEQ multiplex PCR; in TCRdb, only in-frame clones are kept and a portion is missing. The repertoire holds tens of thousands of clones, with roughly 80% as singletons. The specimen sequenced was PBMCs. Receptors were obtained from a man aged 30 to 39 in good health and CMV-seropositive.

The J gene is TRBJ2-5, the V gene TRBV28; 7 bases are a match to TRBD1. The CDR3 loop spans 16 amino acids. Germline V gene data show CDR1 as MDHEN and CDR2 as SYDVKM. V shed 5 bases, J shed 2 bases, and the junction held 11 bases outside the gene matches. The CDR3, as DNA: TGTGCCAGCAGTACCCACAGGGGTAGTGGACAAGAGACCCAGTACTTC. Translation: CASSTHRGSGQETQYF.

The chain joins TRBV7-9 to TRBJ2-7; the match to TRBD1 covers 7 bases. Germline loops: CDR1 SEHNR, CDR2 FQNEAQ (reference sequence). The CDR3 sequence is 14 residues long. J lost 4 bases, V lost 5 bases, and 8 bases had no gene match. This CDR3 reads CASSQRGQLYEQYF. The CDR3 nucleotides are TGTGCCAGCAGCCAACGGGGACAGCTTTACGAGCAGTACTTC. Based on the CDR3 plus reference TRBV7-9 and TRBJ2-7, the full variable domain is DTGVSQNPRHKITKRGQNVTFRCDPISEHNRLYWYRQTLGQGPEFLTYFQNEAQLEKSRLLSDRFSAERPKGSFSTLEIQRTEQGDSAMYLCASSQRGQLYEQYFGPGTRLTVT.

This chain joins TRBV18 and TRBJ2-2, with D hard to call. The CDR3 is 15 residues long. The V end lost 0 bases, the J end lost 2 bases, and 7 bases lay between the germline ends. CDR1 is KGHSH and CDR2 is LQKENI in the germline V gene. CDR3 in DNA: TGTGCCAGCTCACCACCGTCCTCCAACACCGGGGAGCTGTTTTTT. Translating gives CASSPPSSNTGELFF.

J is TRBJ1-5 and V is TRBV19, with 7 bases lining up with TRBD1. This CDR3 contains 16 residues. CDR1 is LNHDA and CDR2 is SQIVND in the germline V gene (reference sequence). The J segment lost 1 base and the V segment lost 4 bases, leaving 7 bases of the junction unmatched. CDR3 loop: CASSKSGQVSNQPQHF. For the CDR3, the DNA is TGTGCCAGTAGTAAGTCTGGACAGGTGAGCAATCAGCCCCAGCATTTT.

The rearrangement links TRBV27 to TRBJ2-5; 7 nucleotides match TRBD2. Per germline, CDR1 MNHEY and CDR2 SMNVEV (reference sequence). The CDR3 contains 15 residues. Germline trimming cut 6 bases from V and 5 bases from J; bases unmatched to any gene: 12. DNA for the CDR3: TGTGCCAGCAGGCGGGGAGGGGCAGGAGCGGAGACCCAGTACTTC. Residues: CASRRGGAGAETQYF.

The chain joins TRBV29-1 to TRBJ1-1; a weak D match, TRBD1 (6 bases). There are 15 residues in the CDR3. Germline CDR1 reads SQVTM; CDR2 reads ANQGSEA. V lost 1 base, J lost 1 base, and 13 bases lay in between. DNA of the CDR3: TGCAGCGTTGAAGTGCAGGGGCGACGGAACACTGAAGCTTTCTTT. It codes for CSVEVQGRRNTEAFF.

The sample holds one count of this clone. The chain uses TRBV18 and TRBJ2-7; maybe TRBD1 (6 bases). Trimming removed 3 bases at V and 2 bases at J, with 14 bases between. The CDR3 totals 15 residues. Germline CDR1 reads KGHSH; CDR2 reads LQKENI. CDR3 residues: CASSPRQGIPYEQYF. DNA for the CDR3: TGTGCCAGCTCACCGAGGCAGGGGATCCCCTACGAGCAGTACTTC.

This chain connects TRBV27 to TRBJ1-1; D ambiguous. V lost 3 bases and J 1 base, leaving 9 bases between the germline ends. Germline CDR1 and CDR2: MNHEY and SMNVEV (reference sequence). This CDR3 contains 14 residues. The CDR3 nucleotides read TGTGCCAGCAGTTTCAGCAGGTGGAACACTGAAGCTTTCTTT. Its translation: CASSFSRWNTEAFF.

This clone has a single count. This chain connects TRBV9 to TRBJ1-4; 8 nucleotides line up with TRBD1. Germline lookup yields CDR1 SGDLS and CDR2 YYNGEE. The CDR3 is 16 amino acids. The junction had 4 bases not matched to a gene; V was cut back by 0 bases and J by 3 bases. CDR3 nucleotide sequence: TGTGCCAGCAGCGTAGCCACACAGGGGGCTAATGAAAAACTGTTTTTT. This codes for CASSVATQGANEKLFF.

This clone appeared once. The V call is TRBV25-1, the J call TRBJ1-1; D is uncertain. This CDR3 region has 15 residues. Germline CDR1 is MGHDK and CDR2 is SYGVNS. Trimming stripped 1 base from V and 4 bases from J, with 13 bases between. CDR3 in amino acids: CASSEFKGAGTEAFF. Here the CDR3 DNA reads TGTGCCAGCAGTGAATTCAAGGGTGCGGGCACTGAAGCTTTCTTT.

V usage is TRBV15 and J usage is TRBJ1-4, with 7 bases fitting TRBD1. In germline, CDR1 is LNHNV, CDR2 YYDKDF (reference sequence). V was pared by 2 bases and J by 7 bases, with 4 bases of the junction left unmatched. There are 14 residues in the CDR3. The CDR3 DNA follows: TGTGCCACCAGCAGACTGGGACAGAGTGAAAAACTGTTTTTT. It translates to CATSRLGQSEKLFF.